This entry lists 2 T cell receptor beta chains sequenced from one sample in a study of blood T cell repertoires in COVID-19. Produced via immunoSEQ multiplex PCR; TCRdb's table is partial and in-frame only. The table has fewer than 65,000 clones, approximately 87% seen once. Source material: peripheral blood. These receptor sequences come from a human donor in a cohort sampled during active COVID-19.

The V call is TRBV25-1, the J call TRBJ2-1; 7 nucleotides line up with TRBD2. The CDR3 sequence is 16 residues long. The germline V gene has CDR1 MGHDK and CDR2 SYGVNS. Trimming removed 0 bases from V and 7 bases from J; junction bases left unmatched: 9. The CDR3: CASSEYSGGRRNEQFF. The CDR3 DNA sequence: TGTGCCAGCAGTGAATATTCGGGGGGTAGGAGGAATGAGCAGTTCTTC.

This chain connects TRBV11-2 to TRBJ2-7; 8 bases map to TRBD2. CDR3 length: 15 amino acids. The V segment lost 7 bases and the J segment 1 base; nucleotides outside the gene matches: 9. In germline, CDR1 is SGHAT, CDR2 FQNNGV. CDR3 residues: CASTLLAGGSYEQYF. The CDR3 DNA reads as TGTGCCAGCACCCTCCTGGCGGGGGGATCCTACGAGCAGTACTTC. Full variable domain (remainder filled in from reference TRBV11-2 and TRBJ2-7): EAGVAQSPRYKIIEKRQSVAFWCNPISGHATLYWYQQILGQGPKLLIQFQNNGVVDDSQLPKDRFSAERLKGVDSTLKIQPAKLEDSAVYLCASTLLAGGSYEQYFGPGTRLTVT.